This T cell receptor (beta chain) was profiled in a study of T-cell reconstitution after alpha-beta-depleted transplantation in children. Findings of the study overall: Newly produced T cells mostly accounted for T-cell counts and diversity one year post-transplant. Surviving recipient cells, namely T cells and thymic progenitors, were the source of high day-60 TCRbeta diversity in some patients. In patients about two months after transplant, alpha-beta T cells reportedly arose from several hundred expanded graft clones.

The TCRbeta library incorporated unique molecular identifiers. Each CDR3 protein is one row after TCRdb ran MiXCR on the PCR reads. The table lists some 300,000 distinct CDR3 sequences, just over 7.5% of them singletons. The CDR3 consists of 17 residues. J gave up 3 bases and V 4 bases, and 13 bases lay outside the gene matches. From germline, CDR1 is DFQATT and CDR2 SNEGSKA (reference sequence). This clonotype was seen a few times. Its specificity is unknown. The chain joins TRBV20-1 to TRBJ2-7, with 12 nucleotides matching TRBD2. The input for sequencing was peripheral blood, taken 360 days after TCRalphabeta/CD19-depleted stem cell transplant. The clonotype originates from a female patient under 10 years old who had a stem cell transplant for Fanconi anemia, so the T cells may come from the graft donor. CDR3 amino acids: CSATPLAGGRKGYEQYF. CDR3 in DNA: TGCAGTGCTACACCTCTAGCGGGGGGGAGGAAAGGCTACGAGCAGTACTTC.